This TCR beta chain was identified during a study of cytomegalovirus exposure and HLA in healthy donors. The V and J ends lost 2 bases and 0 bases, in that order; junction bases with no gene match: 10. The germline CDR1 and CDR2 sequences are SQVTM and ANQGSEA. This CDR3 spans 19 amino acids. The PCR had 60 Vbeta and 13 Jbeta primers. Sequencing was performed with immunoSEQ multiplex PCR; in TCRdb, only in-frame clones are kept and a portion is missing. This table has 120,000 to 150,000 clones, around 70% appearing once. Material: PBMCs. The chain joins TRBV29-1 to TRBJ2-1, with 13 bases that match TRBD2. The sequence came from a woman aged 30 to 39 in good health and CMV-seronegative. This CDR3 reads CSVEFLPGTSGISYNEQFF. CDR3 nucleotide sequence: TGCAGCGTTGAATTTTTACCGGGGACTAGCGGGATCTCCTACAATGAGCAGTTCTTC.